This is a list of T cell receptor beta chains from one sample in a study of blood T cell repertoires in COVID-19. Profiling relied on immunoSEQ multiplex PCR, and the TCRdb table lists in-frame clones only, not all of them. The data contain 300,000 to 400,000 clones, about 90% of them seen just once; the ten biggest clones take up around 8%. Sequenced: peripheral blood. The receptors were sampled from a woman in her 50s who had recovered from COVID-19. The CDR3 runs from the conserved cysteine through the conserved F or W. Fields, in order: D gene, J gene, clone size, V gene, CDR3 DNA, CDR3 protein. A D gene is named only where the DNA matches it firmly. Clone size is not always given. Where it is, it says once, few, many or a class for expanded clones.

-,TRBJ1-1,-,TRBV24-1,TGTGCCACCAGTGATGATGGGGCTTCTGAAGCTTTCTTT,CATSDDGASEAFF
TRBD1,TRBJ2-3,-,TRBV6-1,TGTGCCAGCAGTGAAACAGGGGGGATTGCGCAGTATTTT,CASSETGGIAQYF
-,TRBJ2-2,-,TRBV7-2,TGTGCCAGCAGCCCGATGACAGGGAACACCGGGGAGCTGTTTTTT,CASSPMTGNTGELFF
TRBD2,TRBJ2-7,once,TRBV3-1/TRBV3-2,TGTGCCAGCAGCCACGGACTAGCGGGCGAGCAGTACTTC,CASSHGLAGEQYF
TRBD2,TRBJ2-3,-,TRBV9,TGTGCCAGCGGTAGCGGGAGGGGGGATACGCAGTATTTT,CASGSGRGDTQYF
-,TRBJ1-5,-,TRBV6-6,TGTGCCAGCAGTTACTCTCAACAGGGTCAACCCCCCCAGCATTTT,CASSYSQQGQPPQHF
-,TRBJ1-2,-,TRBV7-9,TGTGCCAGCAGCCTCGGGGTGGAAGGCTACACCTTC,CASSLGVEGYTF
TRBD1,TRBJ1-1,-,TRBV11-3,TGTGCCAGCAGCTATGACAGGGGTCCTGAAGCTTTCTTT,CASSYDRGPEAFF
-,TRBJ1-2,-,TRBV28,TGTGCCAGCAGTTTGCAGAACTATGGCTACACCTTC,CASSLQNYGYTF
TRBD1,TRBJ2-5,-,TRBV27,TGTGCCAGCGGGGGGACAGGAGTCCCAGAGACCCAGTACTTC,CASGGTGVPETQYF
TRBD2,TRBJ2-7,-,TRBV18,TGTGCCAGCTCACCGGGACAGGGGACTAGCGGGAGAGGATACGAGCAGTACTTC,CASSPGQGTSGRGYEQYF
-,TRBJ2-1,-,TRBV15,TGTGCCACCAGCCCCCGACTAGGTACCTACAATGAGCAGTTCTTC,CATSPRLGTYNEQFF
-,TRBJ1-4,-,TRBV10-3,TGTGCCATCAGTGAGTCGGGGGGTACAAATGAAAAACTGTTTTTT,CAISESGGTNEKLFF
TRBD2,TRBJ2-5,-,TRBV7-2,TGTGCCAGCAGCCTAAGGATACTGAGACTAGCGGGGAGTGAGACCCAGTACTTC,CASSLRILRLAGSETQYF
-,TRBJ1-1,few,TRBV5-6,TGTGCCAGCAGCCGTACACAGGGAGCGAACACTGAAGCTTTCTTT,CASSRTQGANTEAFF
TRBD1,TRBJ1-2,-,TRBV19,TGTGCCAGTAGTCAGGACAGGGAAGCTACCTATGGCTACACCTTC,CASSQDREATYGYTF
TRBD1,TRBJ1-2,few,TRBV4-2,TGTGCCAGCAGCCAAGCCGGACAGGGAAACTATGGCTACACCTTC,CASSQAGQGNYGYTF
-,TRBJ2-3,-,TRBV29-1,TGCAGCGTTGAAAAGGGGCAGGGGACAGATACGCAGTATTTT,CSVEKGQGTDTQYF
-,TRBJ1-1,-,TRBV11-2,TGTGCCAGCAGCTTAGACAGGGACACTGAAGCTTTCTTT,CASSLDRDTEAFF
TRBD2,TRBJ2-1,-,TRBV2,TGTGCCAGCAGTGAAGTGGGGCTAGCGGGAGACAATGAGCAGTTCTTC,CASSEVGLAGDNEQFF
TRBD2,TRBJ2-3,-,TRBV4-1,TGCGCCACCTCACTGGGACTAGTGGAAGATACGCAGTATTTT,CATSLGLVEDTQYF
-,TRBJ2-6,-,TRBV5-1,TGCGCCAGCAGCACAGGGGGGGGCGCCGGGGCCAACGTCCTGACTTTC,CASSTGGGAGANVLTF
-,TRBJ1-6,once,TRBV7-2,TGTGCCAGCAGCTCCGCCCGGGGAGTCTGGGGTTCACCCCTCCACTTT,CASSSARGVWGSPLHF
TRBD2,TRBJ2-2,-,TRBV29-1,TGCAGCGTTGAAGACGGACTAGCGGGGGGCTCCACCGGGGAGCTGTTTTTT,CSVEDGLAGGSTGELFF
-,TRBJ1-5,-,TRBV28,TGTGCCAGCAGCCGACAGCGAGGTCAGCCCCAGCATTTT,CASSRQRGQPQHF
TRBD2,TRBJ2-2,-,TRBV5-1,TGCGCCAGCAGCTTGGCCGGGCTAGCGGGAGATTCGCCCGGGGAGCTGTTTTTT,CASSLAGLAGDSPGELFF
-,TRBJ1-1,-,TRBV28,TGTGCCAGCAGTCCTCGGGGTGTGAACACTGAAGCTTTCTTT,CASSPRGVNTEAFF
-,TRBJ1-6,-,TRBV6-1,TGTGCCAGCAGTGTCCACGCGAGGGTTCCTAATTCACCCCTCCACTTT,CASSVHARVPNSPLHF
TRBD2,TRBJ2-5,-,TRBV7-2,TGTGCCAGCAGCTTAACCGGGACTAGCGGGGGTCCGGAGACCCAGTACTTC,CASSLTGTSGGPETQYF
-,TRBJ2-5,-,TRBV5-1,TGCGCCAGCAGCCAAGGACAGGGAGGGGAGACCCAGTACTTC,CASSQGQGGETQYF
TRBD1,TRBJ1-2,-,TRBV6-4,TGTGCCAGCAGTGAGCGACAGGGCCACGGCTACACCTTC,CASSERQGHGYTF
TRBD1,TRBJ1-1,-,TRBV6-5,TGTGCCTCTTCGCCGGGACAGGGGGCAGGGACTGAAGCTTTCTTT,CASSPGQGAGTEAFF
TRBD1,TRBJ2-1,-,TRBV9,TGTGCCAGCAGCTCCACTACAGGGGGCGAGCAGTTCTTC,CASSSTTGGEQFF
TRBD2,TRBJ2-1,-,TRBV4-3,TGCGCCAGCAGCCTCGGACTAGCCGGGCGTGAGCAGTTCTTC,CASSLGLAGREQFF
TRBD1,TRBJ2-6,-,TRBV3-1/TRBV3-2,TGTGCCAGCAAGCCCAGGGGACAGTACTCTGGGGCCAACGTCCTGACTTTC,CASKPRGQYSGANVLTF
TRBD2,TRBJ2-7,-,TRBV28,TGTGCCAGCAGTCCAGCGGGAGGGCCGGTGGGGCAGTACTTC,CASSPAGGPVGQYF
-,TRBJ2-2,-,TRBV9,TGTGCCAGCAGGTCGGGGGGCCTTACCGGGGAGCTGTTTTTT,CASRSGGLTGELFF
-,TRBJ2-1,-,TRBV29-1,TGCAGCGTTGCGTCATGGCTTAATGAGCAGTTCTTC,CSVASWLNEQFF
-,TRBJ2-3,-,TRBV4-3,TGCGCCAGCAGCCAAGATGTAGCCAGTGGCACAGATACGCAGTATTTT,CASSQDVASGTDTQYF
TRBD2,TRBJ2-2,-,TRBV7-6,TGTGCCAGCAGCCCGACTAGCGGGGCGCCCGTTGCCGGGGAGCTGTTTTTT,CASSPTSGAPVAGELFF
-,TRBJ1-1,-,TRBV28,TGTGCCAGCAGTCAGGGAGGAGGAACTGAAGCTTTCTTT,CASSQGGGTEAFF
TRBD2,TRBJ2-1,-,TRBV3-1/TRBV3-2,TGTGCCAGCAGCCCCCCCCGGACTAGCGGGGGCCCGTACAATGAGCAGTTCTTC,CASSPPRTSGGPYNEQFF
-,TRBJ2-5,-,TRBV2,TGTGCCAGCAGTGAAGTCTACAGCCCCCAAGAGACCCAGTACTTC,CASSEVYSPQETQYF
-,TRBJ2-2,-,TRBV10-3,TGTGCCATCAGTGGGACTCCCCGGTTCGCGAACACCGGGGAGCTGTTTTTT,CAISGTPRFANTGELFF
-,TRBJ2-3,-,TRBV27,TGTGCCAGCAGTTTACTAGCGAGCACAGATACGCAGTATTTT,CASSLLASTDTQYF
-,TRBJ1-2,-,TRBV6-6,TGTGCCACCAAGGACATAGCTAACTATGGCTACACCTTC,CATKDIANYGYTF
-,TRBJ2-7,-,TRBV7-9,TGTGCCAGCAGCTCTCATCGGGACGAGCAGTACTTC,CASSSHRDEQYF
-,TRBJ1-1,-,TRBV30,TGTGCCTGGACGGTCGGGGGTACAAACACTGAAGCTTTCTTT,CAWTVGGTNTEAFF
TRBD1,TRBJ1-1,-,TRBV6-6,TGTGCCAGCAGGGGACAGGGGCTTAGGTTAGGTGAAGCTTTCTTT,CASRGQGLRLGEAFF
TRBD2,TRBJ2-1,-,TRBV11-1,TGTGCCAGCAGCCGGACTAGCGGAACCTACAATGAGCAGTTCTTC,CASSRTSGTYNEQFF
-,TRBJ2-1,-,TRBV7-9,TGTGCCAGCAGCCCCGAGTTTGGGTCGGGCTACAATGAGCAGTTCTTC,CASSPEFGSGYNEQFF